One sample yielded the 4 T cell receptor beta chains listed below, sequenced in a study of Ad26.COV2.S vaccination and SARS-CoV-2 variants. Method: immunoSEQ multiplex PCR; TCRdb's copy keeps in-frame clones and lacks some. The table shows over 400,000 clones, with 92% occurring only once. Documented treatment: roughly 19 received Ad26.COV2.S at low or high dose, single or two shots; about 5 received placebo; per-sample allocation not given. The samples date from day 63 after the first vaccine or placebo injection. Sequencing was performed on peripheral blood, taken in a trial of Ad26.COV2.S vaccine versus placebo. Source of these receptors: a person between 18 and 65 years old who received the Ad26.COV2.S COVID-19 vaccine or a placebo.

The rearrangement joins TRBV5-4 to TRBJ1-2; D may be TRBD1 (6 bases). V was pared by 2 bases and J by 5 bases, with 16 bases between. The germline V gene has CDR1 SGHNT and CDR2 YYREEE (reference sequence). The CDR3 length is 15 residues. The chain's CDR3 is CASSLENRDGYGYTF. The CDR3 region has the DNA TGTGCCAGCAGCTTAGAAAACAGGGATGGGTATGGCTACACCTTC.

The gene calls are TRBV7-9 and TRBJ1-1; D is perhaps TRBD1 (6 bases). Germline CDR1 reads SEHNR; CDR2 reads FQNEAQ (reference sequence). V lost 4 bases and J lost 3, with 12 bases in between. The CDR3 is 14 residues long. In nucleotides, the CDR3 is TGTGCCAGCAGCTCAGGAGGGGGGGACACTGAAGCTTTCTTT. Protein: CASSSGGGDTEAFF.

The chain is built from TRBV2 and TRBJ1-4, with D perhaps TRBD1 (5 bases). V was trimmed by 5 bases and J by 8 bases, leaving 18 bases between them. Germline CDR1 reads SNHLY; CDR2 reads FYNNEI. CDR3 length: 15 residues. Here the CDR3 reads CASSTNRPPGEKLFF. CDR3 DNA: TGTGCCAGCAGTACTAACAGGCCCCCGGGGGAAAAACTGTTTTTT.

This chain links TRBV11-2 with TRBJ2-5, with 12 bases matching TRBD1. The V gene end was trimmed by 5 bases and the J gene end by 5 bases; junction bases not matched to a gene: 9. The CDR3 runs to 16 residues. CDR1 and CDR2 (germline): SGHAT, FQNNGV. The CDR3 DNA reads as TGTGCCAGCAGCCTCTCCGGGACAGGGGGCCGGGAGACCCAGTACTTC. Protein sequence: CASSLSGTGGRETQYF.